Listed here is a single T cell receptor beta chain. The antigen is unknown. The entry originates in a study of T cell responses to AZD1222 COVID-19 vaccine. Study-wide findings and caveats: Recipients of AZD1222 seropositive at baseline numbered only 5 to 7. Researchers report vaccine-associated CD4 TCRs spanning spike, with dominance at 160-218 and 743-854. The sample set comprised mostly white British donors with more females, and clonal diversity was possibly underestimated. The reported proportion of spike-specific TCRs targeting unmutated variant regions was nearly half.

Generated by immunoSEQ multiplex PCR, the TCRdb table keeps only in-frame clones and is missing some. The table lists under 200,000 clones, about 83% of them singletons. This TCR derives from an adult who received the AZD1222 COVID-19 vaccine. Sequencing was performed on peripheral blood, taken 28 days after the second AZD1222 dose.

The CDR3 loop is CASSLAPGLGTEAFF. The CDR3 DNA reads as TGCGCCAGCAGCTTGGCCCCGGGGTTGGGCACTGAAGCTTTCTTT. The chain couples TRBV5-1 to TRBJ1-1; D ambiguous. Germline CDR1 is SGHRS and CDR2 is YFSETQ. CDR3 length: 15 amino acids. V was cut by 0 bases and J by 4 bases, with 13 bases left in between.